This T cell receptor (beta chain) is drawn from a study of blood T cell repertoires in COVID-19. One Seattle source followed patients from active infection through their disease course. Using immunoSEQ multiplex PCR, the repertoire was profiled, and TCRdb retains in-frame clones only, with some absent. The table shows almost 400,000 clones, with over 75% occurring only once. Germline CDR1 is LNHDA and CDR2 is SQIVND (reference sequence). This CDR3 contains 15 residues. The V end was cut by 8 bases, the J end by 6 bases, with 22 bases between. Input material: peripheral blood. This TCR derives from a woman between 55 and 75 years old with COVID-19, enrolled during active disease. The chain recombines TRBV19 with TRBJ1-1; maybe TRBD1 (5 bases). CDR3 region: CASLHRGTPVSEAFF. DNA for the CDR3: TGTGCCAGTCTCCACCGGGGGACTCCGGTGTCTGAAGCTTTCTTT.